The rows below give T cell receptor beta chains drawn from one sample of a study of blood T cell repertoires in COVID-19. TCRdb keeps only in-frame clones here, not all; method: immunoSEQ multiplex PCR. The top ten clones hold about 20% of a sample with 60,000 to 85,000 clones, 75% to 85% of them seen once. The specimen was peripheral blood. The receptors were sampled from a man in his 70s who had recovered from COVID-19. The CDR3 runs from the conserved cysteine through the conserved F or W. Each record gives: V gene, J gene, D gene, clone size, CDR3 DNA, CDR3 protein. The D gene is left open where the match is weak. Some rows have no size entry. The others give once, few or many, or a class for an expanded clone.

>TRBV6-5|TRBJ2-1|-|-
TGTGCCAGCAGTTACCGGGACAATGAGCAGTTCTTC
CASSYRDNEQFF
>TRBV6-5|TRBJ2-5|-|-
TGTGCCAGCAGTTACTCGAGTGGGGTGGGGCGGACCCAGTACTTC
CASSYSSGVGRTQYF
>TRBV7-6|TRBJ2-3|TRBD2|few
TGTGCCAGCAGCCCCGGGACTAGCGATACAGATACGCAGTATTTT
CASSPGTSDTDTQYF
>TRBV5-1|TRBJ2-7|TRBD2|once
TGCGCCAGCAGCTCCGGGACTAGCGGACCCTACGAGCAGTACTTC
CASSSGTSGPYEQYF
>TRBV9|TRBJ1-4|TRBD1|-
TGTGCCAGCAGCCCTCTCCCACAGGGGACAGGTGAAAAACTGTTTTTT
CASSPLPQGTGEKLFF
>TRBV7-2|TRBJ1-5|-|once
TGTGCCAGCAGCTTCGGAGGGGTTAGCAATCAGCCCCAGCATTTT
CASSFGGVSNQPQHF
>TRBV23-1|TRBJ1-5|-|-
TGCGCCAGCAGCCCGACTTATCAGCCCCAGCATTTT
CASSPTYQPQHF
>TRBV27|TRBJ1-5|TRBD1|once
TGTGCCAGCTCTCCGGGAGGACAGGGGAATCAGCCCCAGCATTTT
CASSPGGQGNQPQHF
>TRBV20-1|TRBJ1-3|TRBD1|-
TGCAGTGCTAGTGACAGGGTATCTGGAAACACCATATATTTT
CSASDRVSGNTIYF
>TRBV7-2|TRBJ2-3|-|few
TGTGCCAGCAGCTTAGACGCGCGTGGGGGGACAGATACGCAGTATTTT
CASSLDARGGTDTQYF
>TRBV4-1|TRBJ2-7|-|-
TGCGCCAGCAGCCGAGAACCGGGACTGAACTACGAGCAGTACTTC
CASSREPGLNYEQYF
>TRBV5-1|TRBJ1-2|TRBD1|-
TGCGCCAGCAGCTCCGGGACAGCCTATGGCTACACCTTC
CASSSGTAYGYTF
>TRBV6-6|TRBJ2-7|-|-
TGTGCCAGCAGTACCGTTGGACAGACAAACGAGCAGTACTTC
CASSTVGQTNEQYF
>TRBV7-6|TRBJ2-2|-|-
TGTGCCATCTTCGACAAGAACACCGGGGAGCTGTTTTTT
CAIFDKNTGELFF
>TRBV27|TRBJ1-5|TRBD1|-
TGTGCCAGCACGCGAACAGGGGGCGCAAAACAGCCCCAGCATTTT
CASTRTGGAKQPQHF
>TRBV6-5|TRBJ1-5|-|-
TGTGCCAGCAGAGACACAGGGACGGGCAATCAGCCCCAGCATTTT
CASRDTGTGNQPQHF
>TRBV28|TRBJ1-1|-|-
TGTGCCAGCACAGGGATCGCTGAAGCTTTCTTT
CASTGIAEAFF
>TRBV21-1|TRBJ2-3|-|-
TGTGCCAGCAGCAAAGTGTTGGCAGGACACGAAAGCACAGATACGCAGTATTTT
CASSKVLAGHESTDTQYF
>TRBV11-2|TRBJ2-7|TRBD1|-
TGTGCCAGCAGCTTAAGAGGCCGGGACAGCTTCTACGAGCAGTACTTC
CASSLRGRDSFYEQYF
>TRBV11-3|TRBJ1-2|-|-
TGTGCCAGCAGCTTATCAGGGTATGGCTACACCTTC
CASSLSGYGYTF
>TRBV11-3|TRBJ2-2|TRBD2|-
TGTGCCAGCAGCTTAGCGCGGGAGGCGACCGGGGAGCTGTTTTTT
CASSLAREATGELFF
>TRBV19|TRBJ2-7|-|-
TGTGCCAGTCGGGGAGCCTACGAGCAGTACTTC
CASRGAYEQYF
>TRBV28|TRBJ2-5|TRBD2|-
TGTGCCAGCAGGCGGGGACTAGGGGCGGAGACCCAGTACTTC
CASRRGLGAETQYF
>TRBV14|TRBJ1-2|-|-
TGTGCCAGCAGCCACGAGGGAAACTACTATGGCTACACCTTC
CASSHEGNYYGYTF
>TRBV19|TRBJ2-3|TRBD2|-
TGTGCCAGTAGTGGGGGACTAGCGGGGGGCCACACAGATACGCAGTATTTT
CASSGGLAGGHTDTQYF
>TRBV7-2|TRBJ2-7|-|-
TGTGCCAGCAGCTTAGGGTTTGGAAACAGACAACTCGAGCAGTACTTC
CASSLGFGNRQLEQYF
>TRBV5-1|TRBJ2-5|-|-
TGCGCCAGCAGCTGGGGTACGGGATTAGGTGCAGAGACCCAGTACTTC
CASSWGTGLGAETQYF
>TRBV13|TRBJ1-1|-|-
TGTGCCAGCAGCTTAGGGGGGGCTGACACTGAAGCTTTCTTT
CASSLGGADTEAFF
>TRBV24-1|TRBJ2-5|TRBD2|-
TGTGCCACCAGTGACAAAAGCGGGGGGGCTCGGGAGACCCAGTACTTC
CATSDKSGGARETQYF
>TRBV7-8|TRBJ2-3|-|-
TGTGCCAGCAGCCCACAGGGAATACTGGATACGCAGTATTTT
CASSPQGILDTQYF
>TRBV19|TRBJ2-7|TRBD2|-
TGTGCCAGTAGCTCACTAGCGGGGACTTACGAGCAGTACTTC
CASSSLAGTYEQYF
>TRBV19|TRBJ1-5|-|-
TGTGCCAGTAGTATAGGGGCAGGGATTGGTAGCAATCAGCCCCAGCATTTT
CASSIGAGIGSNQPQHF
>TRBV7-8|TRBJ2-7|-|few
TGTGCCAGCAGCTTTTACATGGAACGGGCCTACGAGCAGTACTTC
CASSFYMERAYEQYF
>TRBV27|TRBJ1-1|-|once
TGTGCCAGCAGTCCCCTCCCCCGGGGAGACACTGAAGCTTTCTTT
CASSPLPRGDTEAFF
>TRBV27|TRBJ2-2|-|once
TGTGCCAGCAAGGACTGGGCGAACACCGGGGAGCTGTTTTTT
CASKDWANTGELFF
>TRBV7-2|TRBJ2-1|TRBD2|-
TGTGCCAGCAGCCCTCGGACTAGCGGGGTTGCTGAGCAGTTCTTC
CASSPRTSGVAEQFF
>TRBV6-5|TRBJ1-5|TRBD1|-
TGTGCCAGCAACAGGGACAGGGGGTGGCAGCCCCAGCATTTT
CASNRDRGWQPQHF
>TRBV5-1|TRBJ2-5|TRBD1|few
TGCGCCAGCAGCCCATTAACGACAGGGCAAGAGACCCAGTACTTC
CASSPLTTGQETQYF
>TRBV6-1|TRBJ2-3|TRBD2|-
TGTGCCAGCAGTGAAGAAGGAGCGGGGGCAAGAACAGATACGCAGTATTTT
CASSEEGAGARTDTQYF
>TRBV27|TRBJ1-1|-|-
TGTGCCAGCAGTTTAACCGGGACAACTATGAACACTGAAGCTTTCTTT
CASSLTGTTMNTEAFF
>TRBV3-1/TRBV3-2|TRBJ1-2|-|once
TGTGCCAGCAGCCAAGAGGCCAACTATGGCTACACCTTC
CASSQEANYGYTF
>TRBV27|TRBJ2-3|TRBD2|-
TGTGCCAGCAGCCGTACCGGGACTAGCAGCACAGATACGCAGTATTTT
CASSRTGTSSTDTQYF
>TRBV5-1|TRBJ2-3|TRBD2|-
TGCGCCAGCAGCTTGGACCCAGCGGGGAGCACAGATACGCAGTATTTT
CASSLDPAGSTDTQYF
>TRBV19|TRBJ1-1|TRBD1|few
TGTGCCACCAGGGACAGGGGGCGAACTGAAGCTTTCTTT
CATRDRGRTEAFF
>TRBV4-1|TRBJ2-7|TRBD1|-
TGCGCCAGCAGCCAAGATAGGACAGGGGGTTGCGAGCAGTACTTC
CASSQDRTGGCEQYF
>TRBV15|TRBJ2-5|-|-
TGTGCCACCAGCAGAGGCAGGTTCGGCCACGAAGAGACCCAGTACTTC
CATSRGRFGHEETQYF
>TRBV5-1|TRBJ2-5|TRBD1|-
TGCGCCAGCTCCGTCGCGGGACAGGGCCGAGAGACCCAGTACTTC
CASSVAGQGRETQYF